These 8 T cell receptor beta chains were sequenced from one sample in a study of shared clonotypes between healthy human individuals. The assay was immunoSEQ multiplex PCR, and TCRdb's table has in-frame clones only and misses some. Among just over 2,000,000 clones listed, 90% to 95% were seen once. The sequenced material came from naive CD4+ T cells sorted from blood. Subset here: CD45RA+ positively selected. All receptors come from a man in his late teens or twenties in good health.

The count of this clone is one. CDR3 in DNA: TGTGCCTATAAGATCGCCACTGAAGCTTTCTTT. Its protein product is CAYKIATEAFF. J is TRBJ1-1 and V is TRBV30; D gene uncertain. CDR1 is GTSNPN, CDR2 SVGIG, per germline (reference sequence). This CDR3 comprises 11 residues. V was trimmed by 7 bases and J by 4 bases, leaving 10 bases between them. Combining the CDR3 with reference TRBV30 and TRBJ1-1 gives the whole variable domain SQTIHQWPATLVQPVGSPLSLECTVEGTSNPNLYWYRQAAGRGLQLLFYSVGIGQISSEVPQNLSASRPQDRQFILSSKKLLLSDSGFYLCAYKIATEAFFGQGTRLTVV.

The V gene is TRBV4-1, the J gene TRBJ1-1; 7 bases are shared with TRBD1. Germline-derived CDR1 and CDR2 are MGHRA and YSYEKL. Trimming at V came to 0 bases and at J to 6 bases, leaving 10 bases not matched to a gene. This CDR3 is built from 16 residues. The CDR3 loop is CASSQEATGVKAEAFF. The CDR3, as DNA: TGCGCCAGCAGCCAAGAAGCCACAGGGGTAAAGGCTGAAGCTTTCTTT.

The chain links TRBV5-1 to TRBJ1-2; D might be TRBD1 (5 bases). V lost 5 bases to trimming and J lost 2 bases, with 7 bases between them. Germline-derived CDR1 and CDR2 are SGHRS and YFSETQ. The CDR3 contains 12 residues. In DNA, the CDR3 is TGCGCCAGCAGAAGGGACAACTATGGCTACACCTTC. As protein: CASRRDNYGYTF.

The chain is built from TRBV27 and TRBJ2-7; 9 bases are shared with TRBD1. Looked up from germline, CDR1 is MNHEY and CDR2 is SMNVEV (reference sequence). V gave up 1 base and J gave up 5 bases; unmatched junction bases: 6. The CDR3 runs to 15 residues. The CDR3 protein is CASSLFRTGEDEQYF. The DNA of the CDR3 is TGTGCCAGCAGTTTATTTAGGACAGGGGAGGACGAGCAGTACTTC.

This clone was counted only a few times. The chain joins TRBV6-1 to TRBJ1-4, with D tentatively TRBD1 (6 bases). CDR3 length: 14 residues. Germline CDR1 MNHNS, CDR2 SASEGT. V was trimmed by 7 bases and J by 4 bases, leaving 13 bases between them. The CDR3 reads CASTLQGLNEKLFF. The DNA of the CDR3 is TGTGCCAGCACCTTACAGGGCCTTAATGAAAAACTGTTTTTT.

About this clone itself: The sample contains more than one DNA sequence encoding this CDR3. The genes are TRBV10-3 and TRBJ1-2, with TRBD1 matching 11 bases. Germline V lookup: CDR1 ENHRY, CDR2 SYGVKD. V lost 6 bases, J lost 5 bases, and 5 bases stayed unmatched. CDR3 size: 14 residues. The CDR3 reads CAIRGQGAGYGYTF. CDR3 DNA: TGTGCCATCAGAGGACAGGGGGCGGGTTATGGCTACACCTTC.

This chain connects TRBV6-1 to TRBJ1-5, with D possibly being TRBD1 (6 bases). The CDR3 has 13 residues. Trimming shortened V by 4 bases and J by 6 bases, and 10 bases separated the two germline ends. Per the germline V gene, CDR1 is MNHNS and CDR2 is SASEGT. The CDR3 sequence: CASSGTGSQPQHF. In DNA, the CDR3 is TGTGCCAGCAGTGGAACAGGGAGTCAGCCCCAGCATTTT.

About this clone: The same CDR3 is also encoded by other DNA sequences in this sample. The chain has TRBV7-2 and TRBJ2-7; D might be TRBD2 (6 bases). Germline-derived CDR1 and CDR2 are SGHTA and FQGNSA. The CDR3 length is 13 residues. V was shortened by 4 bases and J by 3 bases, with 10 bases between the two germline ends. CDR3 loop: CASSSGLGYEQYF. CDR3 DNA sequence: TGTGCCAGCAGCTCGGGACTCGGCTACGAGCAGTACTTC.